The clone carrying this T cell receptor beta chain is a singleton in its sample. The source of the sample is a study of control samples from healthy donors and cancer patients. There are 14 residues in the CDR3. Per the germline V gene, CDR1 is SGHRS and CDR2 is YFSETQ. The V gene lost 0 bases and the J gene lost 0 bases, with 7 bases spanning the gap. The repertoire was sequenced with immunoSEQ multiplex PCR; TCRdb's copy has only in-frame clones and lacks some. The sample yields under 150,000 clones, around 93% seen once. The chain uses TRBV5-1 and TRBJ2-7; D is uncertain. The source material was PBMCs. This clonotype was sampled from a man between 50 and 59 years old with head and neck cancer. The CDR3 nucleotides are TGCGCCAGCAGCTTGGCCCAGAGCTCCTACGAGCAGTACTTC. Amino acids: CASSLAQSSYEQYF.